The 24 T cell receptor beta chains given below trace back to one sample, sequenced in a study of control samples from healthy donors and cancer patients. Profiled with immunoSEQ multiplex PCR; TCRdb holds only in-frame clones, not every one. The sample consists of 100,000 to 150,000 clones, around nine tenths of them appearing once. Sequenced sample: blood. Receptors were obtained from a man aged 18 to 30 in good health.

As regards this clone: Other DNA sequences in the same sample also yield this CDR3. CDR3 nucleotides: TGTGCCAGCAGCCAAGATCTAGCGGGGGGCAGCACAGATACGCAGTATTTT. As protein: CASSQDLAGGSTDTQYF. This chain connects TRBV14 to TRBJ2-3, with 11 bases aligning to TRBD2. Germline CDR1 is SGHDN and CDR2 is FVKESK. This CDR3 has 17 amino acids. J gave up 0 bases and V 0 bases, and 2 bases lay outside the gene matches.

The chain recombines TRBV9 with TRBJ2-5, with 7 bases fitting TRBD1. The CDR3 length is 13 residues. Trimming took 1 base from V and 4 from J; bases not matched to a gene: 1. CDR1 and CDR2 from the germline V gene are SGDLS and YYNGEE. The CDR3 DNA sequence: TGTGCCAGCAGCGTAACAGGGGTAGAGACCCAGTACTTC. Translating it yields CASSVTGVETQYF.

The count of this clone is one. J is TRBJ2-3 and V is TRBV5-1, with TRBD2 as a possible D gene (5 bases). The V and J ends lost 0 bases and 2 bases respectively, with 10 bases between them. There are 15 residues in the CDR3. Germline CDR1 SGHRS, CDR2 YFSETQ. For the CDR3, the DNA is TGCGCCAGCAGCTTGGGAGGGATTTCCACAGATACGCAGTATTTT. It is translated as CASSLGGISTDTQYF.

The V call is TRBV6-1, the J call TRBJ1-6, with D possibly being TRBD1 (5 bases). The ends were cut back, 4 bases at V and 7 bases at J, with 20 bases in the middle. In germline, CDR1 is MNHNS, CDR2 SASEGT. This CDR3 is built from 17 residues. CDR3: CASSVYGWGTANSPLHF. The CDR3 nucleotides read TGTGCCAGCAGTGTTTACGGGTGGGGCACGGCCAATTCACCCCTCCACTTT.

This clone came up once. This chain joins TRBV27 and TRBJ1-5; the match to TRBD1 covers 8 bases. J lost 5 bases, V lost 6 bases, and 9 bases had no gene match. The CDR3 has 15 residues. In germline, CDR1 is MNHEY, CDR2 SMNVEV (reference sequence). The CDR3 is CASRDRAGFDQPQHF. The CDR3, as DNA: TGTGCCAGCAGGGACAGGGCAGGGTTCGATCAGCCCCAGCATTTT.

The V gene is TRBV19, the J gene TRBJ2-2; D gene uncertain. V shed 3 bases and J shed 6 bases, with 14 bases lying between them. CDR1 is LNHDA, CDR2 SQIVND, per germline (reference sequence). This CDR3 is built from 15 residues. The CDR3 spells CASSIPGLGSGELFF. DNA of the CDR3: TGTGCCAGTAGTATCCCAGGTCTCGGTTCCGGGGAGCTGTTTTTT.

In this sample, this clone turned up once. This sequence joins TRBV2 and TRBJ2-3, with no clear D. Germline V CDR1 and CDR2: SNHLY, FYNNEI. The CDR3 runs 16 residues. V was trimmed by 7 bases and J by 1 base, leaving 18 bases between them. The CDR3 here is CASKKGSLLGTDTQYF. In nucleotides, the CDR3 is TGTGCCAGCAAAAAGGGCAGTTTATTAGGCACAGATACGCAGTATTTT.

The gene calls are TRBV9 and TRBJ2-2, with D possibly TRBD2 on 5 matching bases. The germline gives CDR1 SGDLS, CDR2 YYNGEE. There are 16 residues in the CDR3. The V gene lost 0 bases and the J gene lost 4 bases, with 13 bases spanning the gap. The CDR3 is CASSVGLAGSTGELFF. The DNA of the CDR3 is TGTGCCAGCAGCGTAGGGCTGGCGGGCAGCACCGGGGAGCTGTTTTTT.

DNA of the CDR3: TGTGCCAGTAGTCCCCACAGGGGGACAGCTGTTGGGGAACTGTTTTTT. Residues: CASSPHRGTAVGELFF. The chain recombines TRBV19 with TRBJ1-4; 8 nucleotides align to TRBD1. Germline V CDR1 and CDR2: LNHDA, SQIVND (reference sequence). This CDR3 comprises 16 residues. With 5 bases clipped from V and 12 bases from J, the junction kept 17 bases outside the gene matches.

CDR3 nucleotides: TGTGCCAGCAGTTTTAAACTAGCGGGGGGACTTCAAGAGACCCAGTACTTC. Protein sequence: CASSFKLAGGLQETQYF. J is TRBJ2-5 and V is TRBV27; 12 bases are a match to TRBD2. The germline CDR1 and CDR2 sequences are MNHEY and SMNVEV (reference sequence). The CDR3 extends over 17 amino acids. J was trimmed by 2 bases and V by 3 bases; bases with no gene match: 7.

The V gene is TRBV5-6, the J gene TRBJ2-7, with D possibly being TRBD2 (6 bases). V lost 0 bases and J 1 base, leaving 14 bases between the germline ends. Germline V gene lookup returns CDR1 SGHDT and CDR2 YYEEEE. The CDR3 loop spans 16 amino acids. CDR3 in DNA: TGTGCCAGCAGCTTGGGTATCCCACTAGCATCCTACGAGCAGTACTTC. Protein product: CASSLGIPLASYEQYF. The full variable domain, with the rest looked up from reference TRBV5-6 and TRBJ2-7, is DAGVTQSPTHLIKTRGQQVTLRCSPKSGHDTVSWYQQALGQGPQFIFQYYEEEERQRGNFPDRFSGHQFPNYSSELNVNALLLGDSALYLCASSLGIPLASYEQYFGPGTRLTVT.

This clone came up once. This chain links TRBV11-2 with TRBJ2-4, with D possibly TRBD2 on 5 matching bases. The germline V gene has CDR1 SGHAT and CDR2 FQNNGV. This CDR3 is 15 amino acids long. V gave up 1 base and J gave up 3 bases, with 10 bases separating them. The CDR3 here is CASSLVGGLKNIQYF. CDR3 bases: TGTGCCAGCAGCTTAGTTGGCGGGCTCAAAAACATTCAGTACTTC.

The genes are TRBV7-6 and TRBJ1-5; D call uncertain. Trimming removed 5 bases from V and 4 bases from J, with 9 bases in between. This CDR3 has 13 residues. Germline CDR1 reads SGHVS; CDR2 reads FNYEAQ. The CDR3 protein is CASSPSENQPQHF. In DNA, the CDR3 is TGTGCCAGCAGCCCATCGGAAAATCAGCCCCAGCATTTT.

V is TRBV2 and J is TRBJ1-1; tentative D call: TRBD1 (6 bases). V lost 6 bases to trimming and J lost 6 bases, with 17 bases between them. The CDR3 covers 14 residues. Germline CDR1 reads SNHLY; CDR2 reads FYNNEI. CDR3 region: CASSPGQSTPEAFF. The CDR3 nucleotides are TGTGCCAGCAGCCCTGGACAGAGTACCCCTGAAGCTTTCTTT. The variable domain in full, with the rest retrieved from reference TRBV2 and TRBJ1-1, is EPEVTQTPSHQVTQMGQEVILRCVPISNHLYFYWYRQILGQKVEFLVSFYNNEISEKSEIFDDQFSVERPDGSNFTLKIRSTKLEDSAMYFCASSPGQSTPEAFFGQGTRLTVV.

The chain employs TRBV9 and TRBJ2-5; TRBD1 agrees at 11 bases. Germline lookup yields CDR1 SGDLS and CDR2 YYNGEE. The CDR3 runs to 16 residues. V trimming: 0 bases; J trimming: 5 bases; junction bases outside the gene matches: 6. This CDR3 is CASSVEGQGGEETQYF. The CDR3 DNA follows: TGTGCCAGCAGCGTAGAGGGACAGGGGGGTGAGGAGACCCAGTACTTC.

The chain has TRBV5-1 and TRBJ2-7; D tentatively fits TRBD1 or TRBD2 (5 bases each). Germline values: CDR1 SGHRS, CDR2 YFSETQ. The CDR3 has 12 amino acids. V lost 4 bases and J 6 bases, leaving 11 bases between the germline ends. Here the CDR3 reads CASSGTDSEQYF. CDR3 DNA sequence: TGCGCCAGCAGCGGGACGGACTCCGAGCAGTACTTC.

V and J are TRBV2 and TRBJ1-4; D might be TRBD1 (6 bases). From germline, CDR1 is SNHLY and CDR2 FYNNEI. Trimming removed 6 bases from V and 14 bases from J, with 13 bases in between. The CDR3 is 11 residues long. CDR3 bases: TGTGCCAGCAGCCTACAGGGAGATCTGTTTTTT. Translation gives CASSLQGDLFF.

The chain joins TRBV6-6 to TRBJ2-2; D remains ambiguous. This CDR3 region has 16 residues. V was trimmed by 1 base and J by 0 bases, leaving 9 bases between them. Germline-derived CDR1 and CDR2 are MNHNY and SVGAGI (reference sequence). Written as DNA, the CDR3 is TGTGCCAGCAGTTACTACCGAAGACCGAACACCGGGGAGCTGTTTTTT. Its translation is CASSYYRRPNTGELFF.

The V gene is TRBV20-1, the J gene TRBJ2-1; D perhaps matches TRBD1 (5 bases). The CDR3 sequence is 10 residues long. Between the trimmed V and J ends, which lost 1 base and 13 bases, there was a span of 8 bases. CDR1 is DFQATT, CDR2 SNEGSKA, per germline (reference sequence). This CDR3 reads CSARGQPQFF. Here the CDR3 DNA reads TGCAGTGCTAGAGGACAGCCTCAGTTCTTC.

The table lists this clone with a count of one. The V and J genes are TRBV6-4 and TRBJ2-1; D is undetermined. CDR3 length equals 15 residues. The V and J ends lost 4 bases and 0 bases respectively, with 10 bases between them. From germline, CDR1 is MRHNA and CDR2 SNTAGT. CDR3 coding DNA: TGTGCCAGCAGTGCCCAGGAGAGCTCCTACAATGAGCAGTTCTTC. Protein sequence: CASSAQESSYNEQFF.

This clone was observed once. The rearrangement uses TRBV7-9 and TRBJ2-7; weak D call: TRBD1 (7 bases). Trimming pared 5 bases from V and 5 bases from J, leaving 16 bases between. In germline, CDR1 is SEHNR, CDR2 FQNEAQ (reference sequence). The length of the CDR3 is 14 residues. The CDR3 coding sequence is TGTGCCAGCAGCCCCAGGGGGGACTTCGACGAGCAGTACTTC. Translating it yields CASSPRGDFDEQYF.

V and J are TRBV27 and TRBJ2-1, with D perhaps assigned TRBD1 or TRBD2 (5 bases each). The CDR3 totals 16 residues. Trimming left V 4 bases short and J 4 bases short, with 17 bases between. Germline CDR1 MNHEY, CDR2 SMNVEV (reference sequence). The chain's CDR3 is CASSWKERGTYNEQFF. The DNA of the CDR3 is TGTGCCAGCAGTTGGAAGGAGAGGGGAACATACAATGAGCAGTTCTTC.

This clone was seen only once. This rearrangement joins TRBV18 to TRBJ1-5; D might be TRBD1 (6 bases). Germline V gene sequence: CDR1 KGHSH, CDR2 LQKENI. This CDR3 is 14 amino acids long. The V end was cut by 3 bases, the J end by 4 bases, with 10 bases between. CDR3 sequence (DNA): TGTGCCAGCTCACCGATGACAGGTAATCAGCCCCAGCATTTT. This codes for CASSPMTGNQPQHF.

DNA of the CDR3: TGTGCCAGCAGCCTCCGGCTGGCTAATACCTACAATGAGCAGTTCTTC. This sequence encodes CASSLRLANTYNEQFF. This chain uses TRBV7-2 with TRBJ2-1; no reliable D call. Trimming took 5 bases from V and 2 from J, leaving 16 bases between them. CDR1 SGHTA and CDR2 FQGNSA come from the germline V gene. The CDR3 covers 16 residues. The complete variable domain, with remaining parts taken from reference TRBV7-2 and TRBJ2-1, reads GAGVSQSPSNKVTEKGKDVELRCDPISGHTALYWYRQSLGQGLEFLIYFQGNSAPDKSGLPSDRFSAERTGGSVSTLTIQRTQQEDSAVYLCASSLRLANTYNEQFFGPGTRLTVL.